This TCR beta chain was identified during a study of T cell responses to AZD1222 COVID-19 vaccine (dated by TCRdb to the early 2020s). About the study as a whole: TCR sequencing covered roughly 230 trial participants: 200 to 210 given two doses of AZD1222 and about 26 given two doses of MenACWY control vaccine. Trial participants were enrolled into age subgroups of 18-55, 56-69 and 70-plus years, which contained approximately 150, 28 and 58 TCR-sequenced participants, respectively. On the study overall, not on this receptor specifically: Conclusions about previously exposed vaccinees were limited because only a handful of AZD1222 recipients were SARS-CoV-2 seropositive at baseline. The vaccine-associated CD4 TCRs covered the entire spike protein, and the dominant responses fell in regions 160-218 and 743-854. The 56-69-year group was small, and its depth increase did not reach significance, likely because of low power. Because no samples from the day 14 peak response were available, repertoires could be characterized only after the peak T cell response. Nearly half of unique spike-specific TCRs reportedly recognized epitopes outside regions mutated in the B.1.351 and B.1.1.7 variants. Participants were mostly white British and included more females than males, and it was suggested by the authors that clonal diversity may have been underestimated. A significant rise in spike-specific TCR breadth and depth was observed after two AZD1222 doses relative to day 0 and relative to MenACWY recipients.

The CDR3 regions of human TCRbeta chains were analyzed by immunosequencing. Per the source publication's procedure: Repertoire TCRs were matched against a reference library of SARS-CoV-2-specific TCRs generated with the MIRA antigen-specificity platform. Breadth was defined as the fraction of unique TCRs that were SARS-CoV-2-associated. Depth was defined as the fraction of total T cells that were SARS-CoV-2-associated. Each spike-specific TCR was assigned to its reactive spike region and to a CD4 or CD8 class using the MIRA data. Log10-transformed breadth and depth values were compared by one-way ANOVA with Sidak's multiple comparisons tests. TCRdb took this table from immuneACCESS and kept in-frame rearrangements with V and J called. Such tables lack part of the clones; where checked against another copy, unresolved V genes explain under half of the gap, and the rest is unexplained. That table gives V, J and clone size, and the DNA gave D and trimming. This sample has 85,000 to 130,000 clones in its table, and around 91% of those were observed once. The leading ten clones occupy under 8.5% of the sample.

Measured from the cysteine to the phenylalanine, the CDR3 is 14 residues long. Only CDR3 DNA remains: 42 bases, in frame from the first base. V drops 0 bases and J drops 1 base, leaving 7 bases in between. The germline V gene (reference sequence) yields SGHNT for CDR1 and YYREEE for CDR2. What the time point label conveys for this sample: about 28 days (+/-7) after the second vaccine dose. AZD1222 recipients with second doses at about 4 weeks or about 12 weeks were pooled, because spike-specific TCR depth and breadth did not differ between schedules. Samples from vaccinated people were obtained from the UK trials COV001 and COV002, which included a single-blind randomized controlled phase 2/3 trial of AZD1222 (ChAdOx1 nCoV-19) in healthy adults. Trial participant PBMC samples were collected at day 0 and day 28 after the second dose for TCRbeta chain sequencing. On this clone itself: The antigen it binds to is not known. Nothing much larger sits one base from this clone, and base qualities are not available.

The chain links TRBV5-4 with TRBJ1-1, with no confident D gene call. This specimen was peripheral blood, taken 28 days after the second AZD1222 dose. The TCR was taken from an adult who received the AZD1222 COVID-19 vaccine. The sequenced DNA is TGTGCCAGCAGCTTGGGTGTACGGAACACTGAAGCTTTCTTT. Translated, this gives CASSLGVRNTEAFF.